This T cell receptor beta chain was documented in a study of T cells in Graves' hyperthyroidism and ophthalmopathy. This CDR3 has 15 amino acids. Germline V gene data show CDR1 as SGHNT and CDR2 as YENEEA. The trim removed 5 bases at V and 3 bases at J, leaving 10 bases unmatched. The investigators amplified TCR beta CDR3 regions from RNA transcripts. An initial round of RT-PCR targeting the TCR CDR3 relied on the HTBI primer set. TCRdb re-called the multiplex PCR reads through MiXCR, storing one row per CDR3 protein. The table has 300,000 to 350,000 distinct CDR3 sequences, 16% seen once; the top ten hold 33%. This clonotype was counted ten times or more.

This chain links TRBV11-3 with TRBJ2-7; 7 bases map to TRBD2. The receptor was derived from a man aged 25 to 40 with Graves' hyperthyroidism. The sequencing input was blood. CDR3 coding DNA: TGTGCCAGCAGCGCCTCCGGACTAGTTATCTACGAGCAGTACTTC. Protein sequence: CASSASGLVIYEQYF.